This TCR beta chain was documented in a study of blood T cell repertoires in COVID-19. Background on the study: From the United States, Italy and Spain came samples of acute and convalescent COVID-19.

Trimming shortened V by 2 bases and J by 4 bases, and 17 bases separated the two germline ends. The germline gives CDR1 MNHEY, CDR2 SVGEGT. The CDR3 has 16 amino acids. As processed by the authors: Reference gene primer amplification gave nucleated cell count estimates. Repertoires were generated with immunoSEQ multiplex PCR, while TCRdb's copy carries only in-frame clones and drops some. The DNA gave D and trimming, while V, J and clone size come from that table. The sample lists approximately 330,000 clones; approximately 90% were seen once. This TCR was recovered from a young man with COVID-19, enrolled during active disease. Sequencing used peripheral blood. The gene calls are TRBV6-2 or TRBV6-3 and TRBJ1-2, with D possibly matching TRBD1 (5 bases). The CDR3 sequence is CASSYNRRGTFYGYTF. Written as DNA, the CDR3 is TGTGCCAGCAGTTACAACCGGAGGGGCACATTCTATGGCTACACCTTC.